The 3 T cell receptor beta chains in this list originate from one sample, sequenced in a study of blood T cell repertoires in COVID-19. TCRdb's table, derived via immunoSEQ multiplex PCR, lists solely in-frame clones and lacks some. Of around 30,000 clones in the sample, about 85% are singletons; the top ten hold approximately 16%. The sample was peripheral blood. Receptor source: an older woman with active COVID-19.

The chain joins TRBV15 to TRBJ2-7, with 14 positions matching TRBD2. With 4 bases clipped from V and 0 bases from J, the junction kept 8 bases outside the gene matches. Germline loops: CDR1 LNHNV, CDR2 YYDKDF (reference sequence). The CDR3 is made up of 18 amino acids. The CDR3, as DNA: TGTGCCACCAGCACAGGACTAGCGGGGGGTCCGAGCTCCTACGAGCAGTACTTC. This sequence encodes CATSTGLAGGPSSYEQYF. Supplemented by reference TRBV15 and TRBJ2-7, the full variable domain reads DAMVIQNPRYQVTQFGKPVTLSCSQTLNHNVMYWYQQKSSQAPKLLFHYYDKDFNNEADTPDNFQSRRPNTSFCFLDIRSPGLGDTAMYLCATSTGLAGGPSSYEQYFGPGTRLTVT.

Here the CDR3 DNA reads TGTGCTAGTGGTTTGGTATTGCTCCCGGGACAGCCCACCGGCTACACCTTC. Its protein product is CASGLVLLPGQPTGYTF. The rearrangement joins TRBV12-5 to TRBJ1-2, with TRBD1 matching over 7 bases. CDR3 length equals 17 residues. V was pared by 0 bases and J by 8 bases, with 15 bases of the junction left unmatched. Per the germline V gene, CDR1 is LGHNT and CDR2 is FRNRAP.

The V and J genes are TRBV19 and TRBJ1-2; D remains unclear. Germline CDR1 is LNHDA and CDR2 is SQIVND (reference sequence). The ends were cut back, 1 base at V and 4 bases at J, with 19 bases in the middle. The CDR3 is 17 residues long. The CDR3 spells CASSIGLLGGWLYGYTF. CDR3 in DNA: TGTGCCAGTAGTATAGGGCTTCTTGGAGGGTGGCTCTATGGCTACACCTTC.